Listed below are T cell receptor beta chains from one sample, sequenced in a study of patients and donors after allogeneic stem cell transplantation. TCRdb re-derived calls from the RT-PCR reads in MiXCR, one entry per CDR3 protein. The repertoire holds around 2,000 distinct CDR3 sequences, with about 1.7% as singletons. The sample was blood, either unsorted or a sorted T cell fraction (not recorded which). Receptors originate from a human donor who was either an allogeneic HSCT recipient or a stem cell or donor lymphocyte infusion donor (not recorded which). It is not recorded whose cells these are; they may come from a transplant donor. Each CDR3 is given with its conserved first and last residue. D genes are given only for firm matches. Clone size is stated in some rows and not others, as once, few, many or a class when expanded.

length | D | J | size | V | DNA | CDR3
19 | TRBD1 | TRBJ2-6 | medium-sized | TRBV5-1 | TGCGCCAGCAGCTTCGCCGGACAGGCTGGAAGCTCTGGGGCCAACGTCCTGACTTTC | CASSFAGQAGSSGANVLTF
16 | TRBD2 | TRBJ2-3 | medium-sized | TRBV11-2 | TGTGCCAGCAGCGCGCTAGCGGGGGGGCCCGGTAATACGCAGTATTTT | CASSALAGGPGNTQYF
14 | - | TRBJ2-7 | medium-sized | TRBV11-2 | TGTGCCAGCAGCCACACGGAGGGGCTCTACGAGCAGTACTTC | CASSHTEGLYEQYF
11 | - | TRBJ2-7 | medium-sized | TRBV6-5 | TGTGCCAGCAGTTGGGGCTACGAGCAGTACTTC | CASSWGYEQYF
13 | - | TRBJ1-6 | medium-sized | TRBV28 | TGTGCCAGCAGTTTCACATATAATTCACCCCTCCACTTT | CASSFTYNSPLHF
14 | - | TRBJ1-4 | few | TRBV20-1 | TGCAGTGCTAGTGTAGGCAGGGGCACTGAAAAACTGTTTTTT | CSASVGRGTEKLFF
13 | TRBD1 | TRBJ1-2 | - | TRBV7-9 | TGTGCCAGCCGAGGGACAGCTAACTATGGCTACACCTTC | CASRGTANYGYTF
15 | - | TRBJ1-6 | large | TRBV7-2 | TGTGCCAGCAGCGGCTCCGGACGGCCTAATTCACCCCTCCACTTT | CASSGSGRPNSPLHF
13 | TRBD1 | TRBJ1-2 | medium-sized | TRBV7-3 | TGTGCCAGCAGCGCTGGACCGGGACAGGGCTACACCTTC | CASSAGPGQGYTF
18 | TRBD2 | TRBJ2-5 | few | TRBV28 | TGTGCCAGCAGTTTAAAACTAGCGGGGGGCGGTCGCCAAGAGACCCAGTACTTC | CASSLKLAGGGRQETQYF
13 | - | TRBJ2-1 | - | TRBV4-3 | TGCGCCAGCAGCCAAGATTTGGAGGATGAGCAGTTCTTC | CASSQDLEDEQFF
13 | - | TRBJ2-3 | - | TRBV9 | TGTGCCAGCAGCGCAGACCCCACAGATACGCAGTATTTT | CASSADPTDTQYF
16 | TRBD1 | TRBJ1-6 | - | TRBV7-7 | TGTGCTAGCAGCTTAGGCCCTGCCGGGACAGGGAGCCCCCTCCACTTT | CASSLGPAGTGSPLHF
14 | - | TRBJ1-1 | large | TRBV3-1 | TGTGCCAGCAGAACCCAGGGTAGGAACACTGAAGCTTTCTTT | CASRTQGRNTEAFF
14 | - | TRBJ2-1 | medium-sized | TRBV7-2 | TGTGCCAGCAGCTTCGGGATATCATACAATGAGCAGTTCTTC | CASSFGISYNEQFF
16 | TRBD2 | TRBJ2-1 | medium-sized | TRBV7-2 | TGTGCCAGCAGCTTAAATAGCGGGGGCTCCAGTGATGAGCAGTTCTTC | CASSLNSGGSSDEQFF
15 | TRBD2 | TRBJ2-1 | - | TRBV20-1 | TGCAGTGCTAGACTTAGCGGGGATCCCTACAATGAGCAGTTCTTC | CSARLSGDPYNEQFF
17 | - | TRBJ1-3 | medium-sized | TRBV30 | TGTGCCTGGAGGGAGGGCCTCGACAGGATTCTCGGAAACACCATATATTTT | CAWREGLDRILGNTIYF
14 | - | TRBJ2-3 | medium-sized | TRBV5-1 | TGCGCCAGCAGCTTGCGGGCCAGGACAGATACGCAGTATTTT | CASSLRARTDTQYF
13 | - | TRBJ2-3 | medium-sized | TRBV7-3 | TGTGCCAGCAGCTTAGCAGGTTCAGATACGCAGTATTTT | CASSLAGSDTQYF
12 | - | TRBJ1-2 | medium-sized | TRBV30 | TGTGCCGTAAGACGGGCCCTCTATGGCTACACCTTC | CAVRRALYGYTF
15 | - | TRBJ2-3 | large | TRBV20-1 | TGCAGTGCTAGACGAGGCGGGGTTAGCACAGATACGCAGTATTTT | CSARRGGVSTDTQYF
13 | - | TRBJ1-3 | - | TRBV11-2 | TGTGCCAGCAGCTTAGAGTTCGGAAACACCATATATTTT | CASSLEFGNTIYF
15 | TRBD1 | TRBJ2-3 | medium-sized | TRBV7-8 | TGTGCCAGCAGCTACTACGGACAGGACACAGATACGCAGTATTTT | CASSYYGQDTDTQYF
13 | - | TRBJ2-1 | medium-sized | TRBV19 | TGTGCCAGTAGTATAGGGCCGAACAATGAGCAGTTCTTC | CASSIGPNNEQFF
13 | - | TRBJ1-2 | large | TRBV7-2 | TGTGCCAGCAGCTTAGCCGGCAGCGGGGGCTACACCTTC | CASSLAGSGGYTF
18 | TRBD2 | TRBJ2-1 | few | TRBV6-2/TRBV6-3 | TGTGCCAGCAGTAGGGTCCCTAGCGGGGGGGCAAAGTACAATGAGCAGTTCTTC | CASSRVPSGGAKYNEQFF
15 | TRBD2 | TRBJ2-2 | few | TRBV12-3/TRBV12-4 | TGTGCCAGCAGAGTAGCGGGGGGCCGAACCGGGGAGCTGTTTTTT | CASRVAGGRTGELFF
15 | TRBD1 | TRBJ1-2 | medium-sized | TRBV5-1 | TGCGCCAGCAGCTCGGACAGGGGAGGAAACTATGGCTACACCTTC | CASSSDRGGNYGYTF
14 | - | TRBJ2-5 | medium-sized | TRBV5-1 | TGCGCCAGCAGCTTTCCGGGACAAGGCGAGACCCAGTACTTC | CASSFPGQGETQYF
15 | TRBD2 | TRBJ2-5 | medium-sized | TRBV10-3 | TGTGCCACCACCCCCGGGCGGGGAGGGACAGAGACCCAGTACTTC | CATTPGRGGTETQYF
14 | TRBD1 | TRBJ1-2 | - | TRBV7-6 | TGTGCCAGCAGCTTGGGACAGGGGTCCTATGGCTACACCTTC | CASSLGQGSYGYTF
16 | TRBD2 | TRBJ2-1 | medium-sized | TRBV7-6 | TGTGCCAGCAGCTTAGGGCCCGGGGGGGCGGACAATGAGCAGTTCTTC | CASSLGPGGADNEQFF
12 | - | TRBJ2-1 | medium-sized | TRBV7-9 | TGTGCCAGCAGCTGGGGGCCTAATGAGCAGTTCTTC | CASSWGPNEQFF
14 | TRBD2 | TRBJ2-2 | medium-sized | TRBV28 | TGTGCCAGCAGTTCCCCCGGGGGGAGCAGGGAGCTGTTTTTT | CASSSPGGSRELFF
14 | - | TRBJ2-2 | medium-sized | TRBV7-2 | TGTGCCAGCAGCTTAGCGCGTCCCGCCGGGGAGCTGTTTTTT | CASSLARPAGELFF
14 | TRBD1 | TRBJ1-2 | medium-sized | TRBV30 | TGTGCCTGGAAACGGGACAGGGGAACCTATGGCTACACCTTC | CAWKRDRGTYGYTF
14 | TRBD1 | TRBJ1-1 | few | TRBV4-2 | TGTGCCAGCACCTCGGGGACAGCCAACACTGAAGCTTTCTTT | CASTSGTANTEAFF
14 | - | TRBJ1-2 | few | TRBV5-1 | TGCGCCAGCAGCGCCAGGCAAAACACCCCCGGCTACACCTTC | CASSARQNTPGYTF
12 | - | TRBJ1-1 | medium-sized | TRBV6-6 | TGTGCCAGCACCAATAGGGAGACCCAAGCTTTCTTT | CASTNRETQAFF
14 | - | TRBJ2-2 | - | TRBV7-9 | TGTGCCAGCAGCCAGCGGACGAACACCGGGGAGCTGTTTTTT | CASSQRTNTGELFF
13 | - | TRBJ2-2 | medium-sized | TRBV5-4 | TGTGCCAGCAGCAGGGACACCCGGGGGGAGCTGTTTTTT | CASSRDTRGELFF
17 | TRBD2 | TRBJ2-1 | medium-sized | TRBV7-2 | TGTGCCAGCAGCTTAGCGGCCAGCGGGGGCTTCTACAATGAGCAGTTCTTC | CASSLAASGGFYNEQFF
15 | TRBD1 | TRBJ2-7 | - | TRBV4-3 | TGCGCCAGCAGCCAAGCAGGGGGAAGTATTCGCGAGCAGTACTTC | CASSQAGGSIREQYF
14 | TRBD2 | TRBJ2-3 | medium-sized | TRBV7-3 | TGTGCCAGCAGCGTCGGGGGGGCGCAGGATACGCAGTATTTT | CASSVGGAQDTQYF
15 | - | TRBJ2-6 | medium-sized | TRBV5-1 | TGCGCCAGCAGCCAAGGGAGCTCTGGGGCCAACGTCCTGACTTTC | CASSQGSSGANVLTF
16 | - | TRBJ2-6 | medium-sized | TRBV28 | TGTGCCAGCAGCACAACAGGGTTGTCCGGGGCCAACGTCCTGACTTTC | CASSTTGLSGANVLTF
15 | - | TRBJ2-3 | medium-sized | TRBV7-2 | TGTGCCAGCAGCTTAGCCCCAGGGTATCTTTATACGCAGTATTTT | CASSLAPGYLYTQYF
15 | TRBD1 | TRBJ2-3 | - | TRBV5-5 | TGTGCCAGCAGCATCACAGGGGGCTCGGGAGATACGCAGTATTTT | CASSITGGSGDTQYF
12 | - | TRBJ1-1 | medium-sized | TRBV7-2 | TGTGCCAGCAGCCTGATTAGGACTGAAGCTTTCTTT | CASSLIRTEAFF
11 | - | TRBJ2-1 | medium-sized | TRBV2 | TGTGCCAGCAGTGGGGGTAATGAGCAGTTCTTC | CASSGGNEQFF
14 | - | TRBJ1-1 | medium-sized | TRBV7-2 | TGTGCCAGCAGCCTAAGGAACCTGAACACTGAAGCTTTCTTT | CASSLRNLNTEAFF
16 | - | TRBJ2-5 | few | TRBV20-1 | TGCAGTGCTAGAGATCTTGCCCTAGCAGGGAGACAGACCCAGTACTTC | CSARDLALAGRQTQYF